A selection of T cell receptor beta chains follows, all from one sample in a study of neurological immune-mediated disorders. TCRdb recomputed calls from the 5' RACE reads with MiXCR, one row per CDR3 protein. The data show roughly 48,000 distinct CDR3 sequences, about 12% seen once. Sequenced material: PBMCs. The receptors stem from a male donor with HTLV-1-associated myelopathy (HAM/TSP). Both conserved end residues are part of each CDR3. D genes are given only for firm matches. Rows may omit the clone size; those that give it use once, few, many or a size class.

clone size: .
V gene: TRBV11-2
CDR3 length: 15
J gene: TRBJ2-3
D gene: TRBD1
CDR3 protein: CANSLGGKEGDTQYF
CDR3 DNA: TGTGCCAACAGCTTAGGGGGCAAGGAAGGAGATACGCAGTATTTT

clone size: many
V gene: TRBV5-1
CDR3 length: 13
J gene: TRBJ2-7
D gene: .
CDR3 protein: CASSTGSLYEQYF
CDR3 DNA: TGCGCCAGCAGTACAGGGTCTCTCTACGAGCAGTACTTC

clone size: few
V gene: TRBV4-3
CDR3 length: 12
J gene: TRBJ2-5
D gene: .
CDR3 protein: CASSQVSGPQYF
CDR3 DNA: TGCGCCAGCAGCCAAGTCTCCGGGCCCCAGTACTTC

clone size: many
V gene: TRBV7-2
CDR3 length: 15
J gene: TRBJ2-3
D gene: .
CDR3 protein: CASSLDRWRTDTQYF
CDR3 DNA: TGTGCCAGCAGCTTAGACCGCTGGAGGACAGATACGCAGTATTTT

clone size: many
V gene: TRBV20-1
CDR3 length: 14
J gene: TRBJ2-3
D gene: TRBD2
CDR3 protein: CSAIAGGKIGGPYF
CDR3 DNA: TGCAGTGCGATAGCGGGGGGGAAGATTGGAGGCCCGTATTTT

clone size: many
V gene: TRBV20-1
CDR3 length: 12
J gene: TRBJ2-7
D gene: TRBD2
CDR3 protein: CSAAPGGREQYF
CDR3 DNA: TGCAGTGCTGCCCCGGGAGGGCGTGAGCAGTACTTC

clone size: many
V gene: TRBV5-1
CDR3 length: 14
J gene: TRBJ2-7
D gene: .
CDR3 protein: CASSLYRGTYEQYF
CDR3 DNA: TGCGCCAGCAGCTTGTATCGGGGTACCTACGAGCAGTACTTC

clone size: .
V gene: TRBV5-1
CDR3 length: 15
J gene: TRBJ1-6
D gene: .
CDR3 protein: CARSLELGNNSPLHF
CDR3 DNA: TGCGCCAGAAGCTTGGAATTGGGGAACAATTCACCCCTCCACTTT

clone size: many
V gene: TRBV10-3
CDR3 length: 12
J gene: TRBJ2-7
D gene: .
CDR3 protein: CAISDVRDEQYF
CDR3 DNA: TGTGCCATCAGTGATGTCCGGGACGAGCAGTACTTC

clone size: many
V gene: TRBV11-1
CDR3 length: 15
J gene: TRBJ2-1
D gene: TRBD2
CDR3 protein: CATEPSGGAFNEQFF
CDR3 DNA: TGTGCCACCGAACCGAGCGGGGGGGCCTTCAATGAGCAGTTCTTC

clone size: many
V gene: TRBV29-1
CDR3 length: 12
J gene: TRBJ2-5
D gene: .
CDR3 protein: CSVEVGKETQYF
CDR3 DNA: TGCAGCGTTGAAGTGGGAAAAGAGACCCAGTACTTC

clone size: many
V gene: TRBV5-1
CDR3 length: 13
J gene: TRBJ2-7
D gene: .
CDR3 protein: CASSLGFSYEQYF
CDR3 DNA: TGCGCCAGCAGCTTGGGGTTCTCCTACGAGCAGTACTTC

clone size: many
V gene: TRBV10-2
CDR3 length: 16
J gene: TRBJ2-5
D gene: TRBD2
CDR3 protein: CASSVGQRGAGETQYF
CDR3 DNA: TGCGCCAGCAGTGTTGGTCAGCGGGGGGCCGGGGAGACCCAGTACTTC

clone size: many
V gene: TRBV20-1
CDR3 length: 14
J gene: TRBJ2-7
D gene: .
CDR3 protein: CSARDLLRPYEQYF
CDR3 DNA: TGCAGTGCTAGAGATCTTTTGCGCCCCTACGAGCAGTACTTC

clone size: many
V gene: TRBV7-6
CDR3 length: 17
J gene: TRBJ1-4
D gene: TRBD1
CDR3 protein: CASSLRRTGVPNEKLFF
CDR3 DNA: TGTGCCAGCAGCTTACGACGGACAGGAGTGCCTAATGAAAAACTGTTTTTT

clone size: .
V gene: TRBV2
CDR3 length: 11
J gene: TRBJ2-4
D gene: .
CDR3 protein: CASHGENIQYF
CDR3 DNA: TGTGCCAGCCACGGGGAAAACATTCAGTACTTC

clone size: many
V gene: TRBV7-2
CDR3 length: 15
J gene: TRBJ1-5
D gene: TRBD1
CDR3 protein: CASSVTGGISQPQHF
CDR3 DNA: TGTGCCAGCAGCGTGACAGGGGGCATTAGTCAGCCCCAGCATTTT

clone size: many
V gene: TRBV20-1
CDR3 length: 11
J gene: TRBJ1-1
D gene: .
CDR3 protein: CSARGITAAFF
CDR3 DNA: TGCAGTGCTAGAGGAATCACGGCGGCTTTCTTT

clone size: many
V gene: TRBV20-1
CDR3 length: 11
J gene: TRBJ1-1
D gene: .
CDR3 protein: CSYRVSTEAFF
CDR3 DNA: TGCAGTTACAGGGTCTCCACTGAAGCTTTCTTT

clone size: many
V gene: TRBV20-1
CDR3 length: 16
J gene: TRBJ1-6
D gene: TRBD1
CDR3 protein: CSAPLGQGSYNSPLHF
CDR3 DNA: TGCAGTGCTCCTCTGGGACAGGGGTCCTATAATTCACCCCTCCACTTT

clone size: many
V gene: TRBV10-1
CDR3 length: 13
J gene: TRBJ1-6
D gene: .
CDR3 protein: CASSWEANSPLHF
CDR3 DNA: TGCGCCAGCAGCTGGGAGGCTAATTCACCCCTCCACTTT

clone size: many
V gene: TRBV7-9
CDR3 length: 13
J gene: TRBJ2-7
D gene: TRBD1
CDR3 protein: CASSWTGMSEQYF
CDR3 DNA: TGTGCCAGCAGCTGGACAGGGATGAGCGAGCAGTACTTC

clone size: .
V gene: TRBV5-8
CDR3 length: 11
J gene: TRBJ2-2
D gene: .
CDR3 protein: CASSPLSELFF
CDR3 DNA: TGTGCCAGCAGCCCTCTCTCGGAGCTGTTTTTT

clone size: many
V gene: TRBV7-9
CDR3 length: 11
J gene: TRBJ2-7
D gene: .
CDR3 protein: CASSPVGEQYF
CDR3 DNA: TGTGCCAGCAGCCCCGTAGGCGAGCAGTACTTC

clone size: many
V gene: TRBV7-2
CDR3 length: 14
J gene: TRBJ2-4
D gene: .
CDR3 protein: CASSPTRTSVIQYF
CDR3 DNA: TGTGCCAGCAGCCCAACGAGGACTTCGGTCATTCAGTACTTC

clone size: many
V gene: TRBV7-2
CDR3 length: 18
J gene: TRBJ2-5
D gene: TRBD2
CDR3 protein: CASSTGLAGGPRWETQYF
CDR3 DNA: TGTGCCAGCAGCACGGGACTAGCGGGGGGGCCTAGGTGGGAGACCCAGTACTTC

clone size: .
V gene: TRBV7-2
CDR3 length: 15
J gene: TRBJ1-5
D gene: TRBD1
CDR3 protein: CASSLSGQVGQPQHF
CDR3 DNA: TGTGCCAGCAGCCTAAGCGGACAGGTCGGTCAGCCCCAGCATTTT

clone size: many
V gene: TRBV28
CDR3 length: 16
J gene: TRBJ2-5
D gene: .
CDR3 protein: CASSRGRGGSQETQYF
CDR3 DNA: TGTGCCAGCAGTAGGGGGAGGGGGGGGTCCCAAGAGACCCAGTACTTC

clone size: many
V gene: TRBV12-3/TRBV12-4
CDR3 length: 11
J gene: TRBJ2-7
D gene: .
CDR3 protein: CASSFYRTATF
CDR3 DNA: TGTGCCAGCAGTTTTTACCGGACTGCGACCTTC

clone size: many
V gene: TRBV7-2
CDR3 length: 13
J gene: TRBJ1-1
D gene: TRBD1
CDR3 protein: CASSLQGETEAFF
CDR3 DNA: TGTGCCAGCAGCTTACAGGGGGAGACTGAAGCTTTCTTT